The clone carrying this TCR beta chain was recorded a few times. As yet, its antigen is unknown. The CDR3 has 15 residues. Germline CDR1 reads SGHRS; CDR2 reads YFSETQ. V shed 0 bases and J shed 4 bases, with 11 bases lying between them. The sample originates from a study of beta chain features in type 1 diabetes. Study-level findings and limits: HLA effects on TCRB rearrangement stayed unresolved here.

Investigators reverse transcribed all isolated RNA, so they sequenced expressed TCRB transcripts. This table comes from immunoSEQ multiplex PCR, and its TCRdb copy is limited to in-frame clones, with some not included. The sample holds 970,000 or so clones, roughly a sixth seen once. J is TRBJ2-1 and V is TRBV5-1; D is possibly TRBD2 (5 bases). Material: naive CD4+ T cells from blood. This TCR was sampled from a woman under 30 in good health. The CDR3 DNA sequence: TGCGCCAGCAGCTTGGACGGACTGGGGTACAATGAGCAGTTCTTC. Translating it yields CASSLDGLGYNEQFF.